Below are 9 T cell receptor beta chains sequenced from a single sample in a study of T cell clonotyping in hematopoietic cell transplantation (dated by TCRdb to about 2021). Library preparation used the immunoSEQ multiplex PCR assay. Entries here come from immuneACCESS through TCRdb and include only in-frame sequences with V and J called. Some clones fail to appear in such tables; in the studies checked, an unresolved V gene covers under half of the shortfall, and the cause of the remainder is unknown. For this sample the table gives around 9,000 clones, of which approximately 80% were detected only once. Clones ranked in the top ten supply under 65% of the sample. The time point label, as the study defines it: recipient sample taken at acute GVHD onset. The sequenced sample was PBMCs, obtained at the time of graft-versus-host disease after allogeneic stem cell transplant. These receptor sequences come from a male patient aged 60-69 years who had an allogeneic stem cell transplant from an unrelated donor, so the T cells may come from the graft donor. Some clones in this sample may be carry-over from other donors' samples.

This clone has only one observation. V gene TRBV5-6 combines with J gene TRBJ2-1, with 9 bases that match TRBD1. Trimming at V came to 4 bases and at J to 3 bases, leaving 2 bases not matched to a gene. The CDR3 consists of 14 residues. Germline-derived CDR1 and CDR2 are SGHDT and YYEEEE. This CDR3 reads CASSMTGGYNEQFF. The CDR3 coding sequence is TGTGCCAGCAGCATGACAGGGGGCTACAATGAGCAGTTCTTC.

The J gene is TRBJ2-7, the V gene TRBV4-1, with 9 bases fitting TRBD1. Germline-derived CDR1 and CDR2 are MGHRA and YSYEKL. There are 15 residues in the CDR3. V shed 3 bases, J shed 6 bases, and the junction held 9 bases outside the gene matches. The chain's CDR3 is CASSQSRTGDREQYF. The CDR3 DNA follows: TGCGCCAGCAGCCAGTCAAGGACAGGGGATCGCGAGCAGTACTTC.

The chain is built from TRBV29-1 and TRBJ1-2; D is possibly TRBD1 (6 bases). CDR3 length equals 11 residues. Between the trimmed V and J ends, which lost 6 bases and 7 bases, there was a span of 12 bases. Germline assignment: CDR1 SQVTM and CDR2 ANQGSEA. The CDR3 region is CSVYRVGGYTF. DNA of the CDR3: TGCAGCGTCTACAGGGTAGGTGGCTACACCTTC.

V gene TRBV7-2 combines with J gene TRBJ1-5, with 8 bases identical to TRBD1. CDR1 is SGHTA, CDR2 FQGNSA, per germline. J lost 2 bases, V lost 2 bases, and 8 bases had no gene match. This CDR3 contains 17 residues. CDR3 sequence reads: CASSLLAGGFGNQPQHF. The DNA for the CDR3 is TGTGCCAGCAGCTTATTAGCAGGGGGCTTTGGCAATCAGCCCCAGCATTTT.

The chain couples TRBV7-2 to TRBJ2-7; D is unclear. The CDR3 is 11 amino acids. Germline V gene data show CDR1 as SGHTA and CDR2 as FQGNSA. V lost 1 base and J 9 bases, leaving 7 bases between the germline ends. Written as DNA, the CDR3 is TGTGCCAGCAGCTTAGGATCTGTGCAGTACTTC. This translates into CASSLGSVQYF.

Here the CDR3 reads CASSLGTGFWAEKLFF. CDR3 nucleotides: TGTGCCAGCAGCCTCGGGACAGGGTTTTGGGCTGAAAAACTGTTTTTT. The chain links TRBV7-2 to TRBJ1-4, with 9 positions matching TRBD1. The V segment lost 5 bases and the J segment 7 bases; nucleotides outside the gene matches: 11. This CDR3 has 16 residues. The germline gives CDR1 SGHTA, CDR2 FQGNSA.

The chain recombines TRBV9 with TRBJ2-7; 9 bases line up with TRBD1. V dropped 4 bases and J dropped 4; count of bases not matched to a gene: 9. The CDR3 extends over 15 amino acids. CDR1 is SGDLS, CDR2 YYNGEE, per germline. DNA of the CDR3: TGTGCCAGCAGCCCACGGACAGGGGAGGAGTACGAGCAGTACTTC. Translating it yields CASSPRTGEEYEQYF.

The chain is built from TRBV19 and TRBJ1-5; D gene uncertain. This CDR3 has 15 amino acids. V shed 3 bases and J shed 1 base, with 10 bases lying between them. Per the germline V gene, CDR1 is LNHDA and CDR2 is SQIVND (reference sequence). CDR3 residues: CASSMGSRSNQPQHF. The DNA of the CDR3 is TGTGCCAGTAGTATGGGGAGTAGGAGCAATCAGCCCCAGCATTTT.

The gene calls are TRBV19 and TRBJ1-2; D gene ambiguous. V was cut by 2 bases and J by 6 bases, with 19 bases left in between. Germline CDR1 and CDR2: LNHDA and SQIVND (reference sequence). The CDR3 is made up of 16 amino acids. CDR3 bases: TGTGCCAGTAGTATACACAGTTCGGAGGGAGAAAATGGCTACACCTTC. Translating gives CASSIHSSEGENGYTF.